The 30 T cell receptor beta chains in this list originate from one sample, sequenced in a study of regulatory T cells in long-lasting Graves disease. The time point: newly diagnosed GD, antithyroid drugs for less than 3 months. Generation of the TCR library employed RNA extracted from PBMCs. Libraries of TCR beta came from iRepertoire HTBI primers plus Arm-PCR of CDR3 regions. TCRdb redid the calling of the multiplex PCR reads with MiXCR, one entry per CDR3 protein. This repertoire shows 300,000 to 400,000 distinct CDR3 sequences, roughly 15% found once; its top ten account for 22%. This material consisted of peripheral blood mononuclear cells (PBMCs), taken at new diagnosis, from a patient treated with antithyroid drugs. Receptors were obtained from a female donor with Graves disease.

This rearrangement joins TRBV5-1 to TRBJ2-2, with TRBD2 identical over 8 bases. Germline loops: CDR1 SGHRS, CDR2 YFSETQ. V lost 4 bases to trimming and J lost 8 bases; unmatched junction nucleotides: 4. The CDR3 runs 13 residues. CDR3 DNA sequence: TGCGCCAGCAGCAGCGGGGGTTCGGGGGAGCTGTTTTTT. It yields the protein CASSSGGSGELFF. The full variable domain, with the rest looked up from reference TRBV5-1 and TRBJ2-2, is KAGVTQTPRYLIKTRGQQVTLSCSPISGHRSVSWYQQTPGQGLQFLFEYFSETQRNKGNFPGRFSGRQFSNSRSEMNVSTLELGDSALYLCASSSGGSGELFFGEGSRLTVL.

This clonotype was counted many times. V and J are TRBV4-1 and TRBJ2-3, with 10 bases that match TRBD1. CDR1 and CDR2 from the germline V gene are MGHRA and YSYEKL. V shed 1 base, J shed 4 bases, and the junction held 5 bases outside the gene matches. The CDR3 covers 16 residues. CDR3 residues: CASSQARDRGADTQYF. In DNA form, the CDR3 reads TGCGCCAGCAGCCAAGCCCGGGACAGGGGTGCAGATACGCAGTATTTT.

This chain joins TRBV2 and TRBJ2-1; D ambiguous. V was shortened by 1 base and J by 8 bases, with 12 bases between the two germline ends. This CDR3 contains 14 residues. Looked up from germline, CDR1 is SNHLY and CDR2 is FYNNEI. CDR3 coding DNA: TGTGCCAGCAGTGAAGGGTTTCCAGGCGATGAGCAGTTCTTC. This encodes CASSEGFPGDEQFF. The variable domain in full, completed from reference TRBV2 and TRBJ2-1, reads EPEVTQTPSHQVTQMGQEVILRCVPISNHLYFYWYRQILGQKVEFLVSFYNNEISEKSEIFDDQFSVERPDGSNFTLKIRSTKLEDSAMYFCASSEGFPGDEQFFGPGTRLTVL.

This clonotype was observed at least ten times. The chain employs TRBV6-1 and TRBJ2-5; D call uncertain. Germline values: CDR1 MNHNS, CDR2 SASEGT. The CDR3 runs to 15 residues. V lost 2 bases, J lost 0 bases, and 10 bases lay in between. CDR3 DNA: TGTGCCAGCAGTGAAACTGCGCAGTACCAAGAGACCCAGTACTTC. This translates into CASSETAQYQETQYF.

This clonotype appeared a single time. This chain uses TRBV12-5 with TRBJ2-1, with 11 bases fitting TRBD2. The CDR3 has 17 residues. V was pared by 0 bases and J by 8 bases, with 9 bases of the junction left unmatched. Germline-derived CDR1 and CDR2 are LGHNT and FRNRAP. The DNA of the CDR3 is TGTGCTAGTGGTTTGGTGGGCCTTAGCGGGGGGGGCCATGAGCAGTTCTTC. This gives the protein CASGLVGLSGGGHEQFF.

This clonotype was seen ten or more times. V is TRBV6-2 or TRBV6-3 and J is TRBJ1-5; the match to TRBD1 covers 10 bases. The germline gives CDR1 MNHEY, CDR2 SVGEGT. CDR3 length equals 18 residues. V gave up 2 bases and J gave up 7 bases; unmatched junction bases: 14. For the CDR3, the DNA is TGTGCCAGCAGTTACCCCCCCCGGGACAGGGGCGGGGGGCAGCCCCAGCATTTT. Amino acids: CASSYPPRDRGGGQPQHF.

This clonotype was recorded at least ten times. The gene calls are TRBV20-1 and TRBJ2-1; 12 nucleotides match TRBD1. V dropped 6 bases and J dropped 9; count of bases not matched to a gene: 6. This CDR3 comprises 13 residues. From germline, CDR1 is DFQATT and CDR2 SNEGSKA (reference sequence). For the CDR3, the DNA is TGCAGTGCACCGGGACAGGGGGCAGGTGAGCAGTTCTTC. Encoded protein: CSAPGQGAGEQFF.

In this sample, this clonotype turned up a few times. As DNA, the CDR3 is TGTGCCACCGCAGGGCACAAGGACACCGGGGAGCTGTTTTTT. Protein sequence: CATAGHKDTGELFF. The genes are TRBV15 and TRBJ2-2, with a possible D match to TRBD1 (5 bases). The CDR3 totals 14 residues. The V end was cut by 8 bases, the J end by 3 bases, with 13 bases between. The V gene's germline CDR1 is LNHNV and CDR2 YYDKDF (reference sequence).

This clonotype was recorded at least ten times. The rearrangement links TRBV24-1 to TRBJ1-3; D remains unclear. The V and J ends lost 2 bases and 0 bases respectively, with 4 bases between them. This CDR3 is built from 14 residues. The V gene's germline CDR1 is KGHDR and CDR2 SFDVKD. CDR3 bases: TGTGCCACCAGTGATTCATACTCTGGAAACACCATATATTTT. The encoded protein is CATSDSYSGNTIYF.

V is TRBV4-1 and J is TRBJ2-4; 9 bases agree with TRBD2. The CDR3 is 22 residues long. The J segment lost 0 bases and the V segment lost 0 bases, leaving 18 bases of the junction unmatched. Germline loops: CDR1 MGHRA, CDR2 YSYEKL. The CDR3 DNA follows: TGCGCCAGCAGCCAAGATATCGGCGGGAGGGCCTGGGGGGGCATAGCCAAAAACATTCAGTACTTC. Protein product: CASSQDIGGRAWGGIAKNIQYF.

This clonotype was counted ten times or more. CDR3 loop: CASHIGGLGNQPQHF. The CDR3 DNA reads as TGTGCCAGCCACATTGGGGGGTTGGGCAATCAGCCCCAGCATTTT. The chain couples TRBV28 to TRBJ1-5; D is possibly TRBD1 (5 bases). Germline loops: CDR1 MDHEN, CDR2 SYDVKM. CDR3 length: 15 amino acids. Deletions cut 8 bases from V and 2 bases from J, with 16 bases between.

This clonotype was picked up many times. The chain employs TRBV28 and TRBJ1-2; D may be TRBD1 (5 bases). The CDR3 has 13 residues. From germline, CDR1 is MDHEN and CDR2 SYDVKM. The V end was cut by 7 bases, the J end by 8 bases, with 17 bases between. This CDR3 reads CASIAYRGGGYTF. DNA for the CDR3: TGTGCCAGCATCGCTTACCGGGGCGGCGGCTACACCTTC.

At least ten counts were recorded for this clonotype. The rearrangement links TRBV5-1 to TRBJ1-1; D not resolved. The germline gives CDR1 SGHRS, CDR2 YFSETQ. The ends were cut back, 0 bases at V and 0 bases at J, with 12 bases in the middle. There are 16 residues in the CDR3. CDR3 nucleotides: TGCGCCAGCAGCTTGGGGCCTGAAACCATGAACACTGAAGCTTTCTTT. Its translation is CASSLGPETMNTEAFF. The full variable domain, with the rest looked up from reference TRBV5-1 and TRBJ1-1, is KAGVTQTPRYLIKTRGQQVTLSCSPISGHRSVSWYQQTPGQGLQFLFEYFSETQRNKGNFPGRFSGRQFSNSRSEMNVSTLELGDSALYLCASSLGPETMNTEAFFGQGTRLTVV.

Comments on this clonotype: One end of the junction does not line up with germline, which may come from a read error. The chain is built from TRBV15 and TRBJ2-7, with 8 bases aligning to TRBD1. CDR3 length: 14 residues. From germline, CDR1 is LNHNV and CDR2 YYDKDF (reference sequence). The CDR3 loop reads CAASHRGDFYEQYF. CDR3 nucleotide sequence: TGTGCCGCCAGCCACAGGGGGGATTTCTACGAGCAGTACTTC.

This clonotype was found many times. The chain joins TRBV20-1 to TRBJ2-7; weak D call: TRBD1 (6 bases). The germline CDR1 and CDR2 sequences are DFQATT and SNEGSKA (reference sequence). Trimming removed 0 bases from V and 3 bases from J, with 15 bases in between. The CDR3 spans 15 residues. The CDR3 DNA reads TGCAGTGCTAGAGACGGACAGAACCACCGCTACGAGCAGTACTTC. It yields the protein CSARDGQNHRYEQYF.

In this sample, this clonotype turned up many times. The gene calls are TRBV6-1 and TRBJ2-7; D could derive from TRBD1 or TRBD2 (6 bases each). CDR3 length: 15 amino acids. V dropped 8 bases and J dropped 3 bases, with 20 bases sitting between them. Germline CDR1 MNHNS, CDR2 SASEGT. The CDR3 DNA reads TGTGCCAGCGTGGGGGCGGGGAGAGGACGCTACGAGCAGTACTTC. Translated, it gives CASVGAGRGRYEQYF.

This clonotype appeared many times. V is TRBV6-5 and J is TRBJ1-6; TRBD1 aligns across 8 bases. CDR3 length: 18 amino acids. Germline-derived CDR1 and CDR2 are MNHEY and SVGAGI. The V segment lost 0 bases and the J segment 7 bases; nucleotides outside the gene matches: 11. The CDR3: CASSYSTGVVNFNSPLHF. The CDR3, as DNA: TGTGCCAGCAGTTACTCGACAGGGGTCGTCAATTTCAATTCACCCCTCCACTTT.

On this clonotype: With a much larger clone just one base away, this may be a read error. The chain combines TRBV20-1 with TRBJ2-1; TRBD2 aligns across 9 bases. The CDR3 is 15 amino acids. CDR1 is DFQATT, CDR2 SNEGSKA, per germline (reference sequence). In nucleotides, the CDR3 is TGCAGTGCTAGAGGGCTAGCGGGAATCCACAATGGGCAGTTCTTC. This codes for CSARGLAGIHNGQFF.

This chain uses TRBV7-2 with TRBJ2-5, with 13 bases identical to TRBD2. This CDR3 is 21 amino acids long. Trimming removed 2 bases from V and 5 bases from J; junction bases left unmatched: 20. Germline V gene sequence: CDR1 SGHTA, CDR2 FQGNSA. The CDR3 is CASSLSGWGLAGSPGWETQYF. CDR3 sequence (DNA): TGTGCCAGCAGCTTATCGGGTTGGGGACTAGCGGGATCCCCGGGGTGGGAGACCCAGTACTTC.

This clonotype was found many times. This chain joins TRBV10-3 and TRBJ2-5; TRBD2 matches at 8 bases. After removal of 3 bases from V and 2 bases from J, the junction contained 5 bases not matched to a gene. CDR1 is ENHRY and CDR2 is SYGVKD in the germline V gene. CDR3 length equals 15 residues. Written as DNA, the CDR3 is TGTGCCATCAGTGACCAAAGCGGGGGACAAGAGACCCAGTACTTC. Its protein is CAISDQSGGQETQYF.

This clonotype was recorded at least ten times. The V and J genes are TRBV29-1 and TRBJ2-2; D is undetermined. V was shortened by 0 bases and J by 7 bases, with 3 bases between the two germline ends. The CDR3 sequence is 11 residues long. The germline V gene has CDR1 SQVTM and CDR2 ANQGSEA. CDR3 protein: CSVEDIGELFF. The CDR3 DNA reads TGCAGCGTTGAAGATATCGGGGAGCTGTTTTTT.

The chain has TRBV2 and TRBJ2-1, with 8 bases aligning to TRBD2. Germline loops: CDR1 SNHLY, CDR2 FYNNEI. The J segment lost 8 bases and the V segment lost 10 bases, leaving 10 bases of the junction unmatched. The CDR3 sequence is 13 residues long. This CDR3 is CANSGGAHDEQFF. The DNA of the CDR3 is TGTGCCAACAGCGGGGGAGCCCACGATGAGCAGTTCTTC.

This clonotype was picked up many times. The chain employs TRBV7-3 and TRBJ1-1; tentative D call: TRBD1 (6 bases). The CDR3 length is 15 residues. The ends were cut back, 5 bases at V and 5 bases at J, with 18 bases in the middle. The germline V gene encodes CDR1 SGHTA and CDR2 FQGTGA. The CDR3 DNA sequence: TGTGCCAGCAGCATTAGGGGGGGCGAATTTACTGAAGCTTTCTTT. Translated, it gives CASSIRGGEFTEAFF.

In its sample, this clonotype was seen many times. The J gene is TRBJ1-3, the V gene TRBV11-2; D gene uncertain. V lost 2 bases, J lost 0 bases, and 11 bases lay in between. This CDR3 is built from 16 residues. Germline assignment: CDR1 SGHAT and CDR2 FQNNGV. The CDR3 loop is CASSLRGPFSGNTIYF. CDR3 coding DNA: TGTGCCAGCAGCTTACGAGGCCCGTTCTCTGGAAACACCATATATTTT.

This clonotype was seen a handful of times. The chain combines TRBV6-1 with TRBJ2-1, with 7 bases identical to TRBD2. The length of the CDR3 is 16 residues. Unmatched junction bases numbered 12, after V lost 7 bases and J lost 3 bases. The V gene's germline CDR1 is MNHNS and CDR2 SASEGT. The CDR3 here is CASTSVRLADYNEQFF. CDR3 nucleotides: TGTGCCAGCACCTCCGTGAGGCTAGCGGACTACAATGAGCAGTTCTTC.

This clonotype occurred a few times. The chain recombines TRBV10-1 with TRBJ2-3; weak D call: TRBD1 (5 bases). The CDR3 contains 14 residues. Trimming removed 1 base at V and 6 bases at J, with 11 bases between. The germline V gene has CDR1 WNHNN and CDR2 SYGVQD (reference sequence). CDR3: CASSEWTSGDTQYF. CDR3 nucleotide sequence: TGCGCCAGCAGTGAGTGGACGTCAGGGGATACGCAGTATTTT.

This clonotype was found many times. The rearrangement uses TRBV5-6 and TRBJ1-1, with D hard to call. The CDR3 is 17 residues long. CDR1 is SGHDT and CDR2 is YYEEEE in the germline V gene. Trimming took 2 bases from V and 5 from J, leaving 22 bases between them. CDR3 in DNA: TGTGCCAGCAGCTTAGGTGGGAGGGAAGTTGGAACGACTGAAGCTTTCTTT. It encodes CASSLGGREVGTTEAFF.

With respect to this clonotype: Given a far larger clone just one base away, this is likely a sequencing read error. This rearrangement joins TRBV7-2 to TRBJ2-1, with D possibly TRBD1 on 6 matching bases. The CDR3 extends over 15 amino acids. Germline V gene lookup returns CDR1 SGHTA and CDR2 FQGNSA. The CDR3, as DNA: TGTGCCTGCAGCTTCGCTGAGGGGGCCTACAATGAGCAGTTCTTC. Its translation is CACSFAEGAYNEQFF.

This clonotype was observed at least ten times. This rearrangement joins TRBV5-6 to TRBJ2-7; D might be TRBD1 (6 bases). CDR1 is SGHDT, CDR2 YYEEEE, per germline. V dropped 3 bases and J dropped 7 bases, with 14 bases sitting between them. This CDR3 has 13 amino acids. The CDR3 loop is CASSYGQYREQYF. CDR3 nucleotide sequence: TGTGCCAGCAGCTACGGACAGTATAGGGAGCAGTACTTC.

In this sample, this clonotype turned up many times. DNA for the CDR3: TGTGCCAGCAGCTTAGATGCCTCTAACACTGAAGCTTTCTTT. Residues: CASSLDASNTEAFF. V is TRBV11-2 and J is TRBJ1-1; D gene unclear. Per germline, CDR1 SGHAT and CDR2 FQNNGV. Trimming cost V 0 bases and J 2 bases, with 7 bases left between them. The CDR3 covers 14 residues.